A single sample gave rise to the 31 T cell receptor beta chains below, sequenced in a study of blood T cell repertoires in COVID-19. The assay was immunoSEQ multiplex PCR, and TCRdb's table has in-frame clones only and misses some. Of about 250,000 clones listed, over 75% are singletons. Sequenced sample: PBMCs or T cells enriched from blood (not recorded which). The receptors were gathered from a man aged 40-49 years who had recovered from COVID-19.

This clone was seen a single time. The J gene is TRBJ2-5, the V gene TRBV10-2; TRBD1 is a possible D gene (6 bases). Germline V CDR1 and CDR2: WSHSY, SAAADI. This CDR3 comprises 12 residues. V lost 10 bases, J lost 2 bases, and 11 bases lay in between. The CDR3 loop reads CATRTVQETQYF. DNA for the CDR3: TGCGCCACCCGGACAGTTCAAGAGACCCAGTACTTC.

This chain links TRBV28 with TRBJ2-3; TRBD1 agrees at 7 bases. The CDR3 has 15 residues. V lost 2 bases and J lost 1; bases outside the gene matches: 3. The V gene's germline CDR1 is MDHEN and CDR2 SYDVKM. CDR3 coding DNA: TGTGCCAGCAGTTTAAGGGGGCGAGGCACAGATACGCAGTATTTT. This sequence encodes CASSLRGRGTDTQYF.

The chain has TRBV30 and TRBJ1-6; D perhaps matches TRBD1 (5 bases). V was clipped by 5 bases and J by 7 bases, with 15 bases between them. CDR3 length: 14 residues. Germline CDR1 GTSNPN, CDR2 SVGIG (reference sequence). The CDR3 loop is CAWVPGLANSPLHF. Here the CDR3 DNA reads TGTGCCTGGGTACCAGGGTTAGCCAATTCACCCCTCCACTTT.

The V gene is TRBV7-3, the J gene TRBJ2-3; 7 nucleotides match TRBD1. The V gene end was trimmed by 5 bases and the J gene end by 0 bases; junction bases not matched to a gene: 5. CDR1 is SGHTA, CDR2 FQGTGA, per germline. The CDR3 runs to 15 residues. In nucleotides, the CDR3 is TGTGCCAGCAGCCGGGGACAGCCGAGCACAGATACGCAGTATTTT. Encoded protein: CASSRGQPSTDTQYF.

The CDR3 DNA follows: TGTGCCAGTAGTGCCCAAAAACGGGACAGAATAATCTCCTACAATGAGCAGTTCTTC. Residues: CASSAQKRDRIISYNEQFF. The rearrangement uses TRBV19 and TRBJ2-1; 7 bases are a match to TRBD1. V lost 5 bases and J lost 0; bases outside the gene matches: 16. The V gene's germline CDR1 is LNHDA and CDR2 SQIVND (reference sequence). The CDR3 extends over 19 amino acids.

This clone has just a few counts. This sequence joins TRBV27 and TRBJ2-1, with D unresolved. The germline gives CDR1 MNHEY, CDR2 SMNVEV (reference sequence). Trimming cost V 0 bases and J 7 bases, with 22 bases left between them. The CDR3 is 18 amino acids. The DNA of the CDR3 is TGTGCCAGCAGTTTATCTCCGGAACAGCAATTCTTGGTAAATGAGCAGTTCTTC. Translating gives CASSLSPEQQFLVNEQFF.

This clone has a single count. The V and J genes are TRBV18 and TRBJ1-1; 8 nucleotides match TRBD1. The CDR3 runs to 15 residues. V gave up 3 bases and J gave up 1 base; unmatched junction bases: 4. In germline, CDR1 is KGHSH, CDR2 LQKENI. CDR3 region: CASSPWTGKNTEAFF. DNA of the CDR3: TGTGCCAGCTCACCTTGGACAGGGAAGAACACTGAAGCTTTCTTT.

The chain links TRBV5-8 to TRBJ2-7; D possibly corresponds to TRBD1 (5 bases). Between the trimmed V and J ends, which lost 0 bases and 6 bases, there was a span of 16 bases. Per the germline V gene, CDR1 is SGHTS and CDR2 is YDEGEE. The CDR3 extends over 15 amino acids. The CDR3: CASSLGVGPTAEQYF. In DNA form, the CDR3 reads TGTGCCAGCAGCTTGGGAGTGGGGCCTACAGCCGAGCAGTACTTC.

The CDR3 coding sequence is TGTGCCAGCAGCACTAGCGGGTGGAGCTCCTACAATGAGCAGTTCTTC. Protein: CASSTSGWSSYNEQFF. The chain joins TRBV6-4 to TRBJ2-1; 9 bases agree with TRBD2. CDR1 is MRHNA, CDR2 SNTAGT, per germline. CDR3 length equals 16 residues. Unmatched junction bases numbered 6, after V lost 6 bases and J lost 0 bases.

The chain recombines TRBV4-1 with TRBJ1-3, with D unclear. This CDR3 comprises 13 residues. Trimming removed 0 bases at V and 4 bases at J, with 4 bases between. Germline values: CDR1 MGHRA, CDR2 YSYEKL. DNA of the CDR3: TGCGCCAGCAGCCAAGATGAGGGAAACACCATATATTTT. It is translated as CASSQDEGNTIYF.

This chain uses TRBV30 with TRBJ2-3; D may be TRBD1 (5 bases). CDR3 length equals 14 residues. Trimming shortened V by 2 bases and J by 1 base, and 10 bases separated the two germline ends. Germline V gives CDR1 GTSNPN, CDR2 SVGIG (reference sequence). CDR3 amino acids: CAWSQVTGTDTQYF. The CDR3 bases are TGTGCCTGGAGTCAGGTGACAGGCACAGATACGCAGTATTTT.

The chain carries TRBV18 and TRBJ2-7, with a weak D call TRBD2 (6 bases). This CDR3 has 13 amino acids. Germline CDR1 is KGHSH and CDR2 is LQKENI. Trimming pared 3 bases from V and 5 bases from J, leaving 11 bases between. The CDR3 bases are TGTGCCAGCTCACCCCGGGAGATCAACGAGCAGTACTTC. This translates into CASSPREINEQYF.

The chain recombines TRBV28 with TRBJ1-4; a weak D match, TRBD1 (5 bases). There are 13 residues in the CDR3. Germline CDR1 MDHEN, CDR2 SYDVKM. Trimming took off 2 bases at V and 8 bases at J, with 9 bases between the two ends. CDR3 coding DNA: TGTGCCAGCAGTTTAGCAGGGAAAGAAAAACTGTTTTTT. Residues: CASSLAGKEKLFF.

CDR3 coding DNA: TGTGCCAGCAGTTTATGGCGACTAGCGGGAGGGACAGATACGCAGTATTTT. Protein product: CASSLWRLAGGTDTQYF. The rearrangement links TRBV28 to TRBJ2-3, with 14 bases identical to TRBD2. The CDR3 runs 17 residues. Losses at the gene ends were 0 bases for V and 3 bases for J; bases not matched to a gene: 2. Germline CDR1 and CDR2: MDHEN and SYDVKM.

This rearrangement joins TRBV27 to TRBJ2-2; 7 bases are shared with TRBD2. This CDR3 region has 15 residues. The germline V gene encodes CDR1 MNHEY and CDR2 SMNVEV (reference sequence). V lost 1 base to trimming and J lost 6 bases; unmatched junction nucleotides: 5. The CDR3 spells CASSLWTSRPGELFF. The CDR3 DNA reads TGTGCCAGCAGTTTATGGACTAGTCGGCCCGGGGAGCTGTTTTTT.

The chain uses TRBV3-1 (or the pseudogene TRBV3-2) and TRBJ1-1, with D possibly TRBD1 on 5 matching bases. Trimming removed 0 bases at V and 1 base at J, with 18 bases between. Per germline, CDR1 LGHDT and CDR2 YNNKEL (reference sequence). This CDR3 spans 18 amino acids. The CDR3 here is CASSQEFLDSRSNTEAFF. Here the CDR3 DNA reads TGTGCCAGCAGCCAAGAGTTTCTCGACAGCCGATCGAACACTGAAGCTTTCTTT.

V and J are TRBV27 and TRBJ2-3, with 7 bases aligning to TRBD2. The V and J ends lost 3 bases and 2 bases, in that order; junction bases with no gene match: 5. Germline CDR1 and CDR2: MNHEY and SMNVEV (reference sequence). The CDR3 loop spans 15 amino acids. The CDR3 reads CASSFGAGFTDTQYF. In nucleotides, the CDR3 is TGTGCCAGCAGTTTTGGAGCGGGATTCACAGATACGCAGTATTTT.

This chain joins TRBV19 and TRBJ1-1; D gene uncertain. The V end lost 6 bases, the J end lost 3 bases, and 17 bases lay between the germline ends. The CDR3 totals 15 residues. Germline loops: CDR1 LNHDA, CDR2 SQIVND (reference sequence). CDR3 coding DNA: TGTGCCAGTAGCGTCCAACCCCGGGGTGACACTGAAGCTTTCTTT. It yields the protein CASSVQPRGDTEAFF.

The chain has TRBV4-1 and TRBJ1-5; 8 bases map to TRBD1. The CDR3 contains 15 residues. J gave up 3 bases and V 5 bases, and 6 bases lay outside the gene matches. The germline V gene has CDR1 MGHRA and CDR2 YSYEKL. The CDR3 region has the DNA TGCGCCAGCAGCGCCCCGGACAGGGACAATCAGCCCCAGCATTTT. This translates into CASSAPDRDNQPQHF.

The chain is built from TRBV19 and TRBJ1-4, with TRBD1 identical over 7 bases. Germline V gene lookup returns CDR1 LNHDA and CDR2 SQIVND (reference sequence). The CDR3 is made up of 14 amino acids. Germline trimming cut 5 bases from V and 10 bases from J; bases unmatched to any gene: 10. Here the CDR3 reads CASSEGGGWGKLFF. In DNA, the CDR3 is TGTGCCAGTAGTGAAGGGGGCGGATGGGGAAAACTGTTTTTT. Supplemented by reference TRBV19 and TRBJ1-4, the full variable domain reads DGGITQSPKYLFRKEGQNVTLSCEQNLNHDAMYWYRQDPGQGLRLIYYSQIVNDFQKGDIAEGYSVSREKKESFPLTVTSAQKNPTAFYLCASSEGGGWGKLFFGSGTQLSVL.

The gene calls are TRBV29-1 and TRBJ2-5; D is perhaps TRBD1 (6 bases). CDR3 length: 12 amino acids. V lost 6 bases, J lost 5 bases, and 13 bases lay in between. CDR1 SQVTM and CDR2 ANQGSEA come from the germline V gene. CDR3 amino acids: CSVPRGGETQYF. CDR3 in DNA: TGCAGCGTCCCCAGGGGCGGGGAGACCCAGTACTTC.

The CDR3 bases are TGTGCCAGCAGCCCCAAAGCGGGAGGGCCTACCTACGAGCAGTACTTC. Its protein is CASSPKAGGPTYEQYF. The chain employs TRBV7-9 and TRBJ2-7; 10 bases line up with TRBD2. Germline V gene sequence: CDR1 SEHNR, CDR2 FQNEAQ (reference sequence). Trimming at V came to 5 bases and at J to 2 bases, leaving 9 bases not matched to a gene. This CDR3 spans 16 amino acids. Together with reference TRBV7-9 and TRBJ2-7, the CDR3 gives the full variable domain: DTGVSQNPRHKITKRGQNVTFRCDPISEHNRLYWYRQTLGQGPEFLTYFQNEAQLEKSRLLSDRFSAERPKGSFSTLEIQRTEQGDSAMYLCASSPKAGGPTYEQYFGPGTRLTVT.

This chain links TRBV18 with TRBJ1-5; 7 positions agree with TRBD1. J gave up 6 bases and V 4 bases, and 3 bases lay outside the gene matches. Germline CDR1 is KGHSH and CDR2 is LQKENI. This CDR3 comprises 13 residues. CDR3: CASSQGASQPQHF. CDR3 coding DNA: TGTGCCAGCTCACAGGGGGCAAGTCAGCCCCAGCATTTT.

This rearrangement joins TRBV2 to TRBJ1-4, with TRBD1 matching over 8 bases. Unmatched junction bases numbered 6, after V lost 8 bases and J lost 1 base. Germline lookup yields CDR1 SNHLY and CDR2 FYNNEI. The CDR3 runs to 15 residues. The CDR3 sequence is CASGGTGGTNEKLFF. CDR3 DNA: TGTGCCAGCGGGGGCACAGGGGGAACTAATGAAAAACTGTTTTTT.

The chain is built from TRBV19 and TRBJ2-1; D is perhaps TRBD2 (5 bases). Trimming stripped 4 bases from V and 9 bases from J, with 16 bases between. This CDR3 comprises 14 residues. Per the germline V gene, CDR1 is LNHDA and CDR2 is SQIVND (reference sequence). The CDR3 spells CASSKERKVSEQFF. CDR3 in DNA: TGTGCCAGTAGTAAAGAGCGGAAGGTTTCTGAGCAGTTCTTC.

This clone was detected only once. This chain links TRBV4-1 with TRBJ1-1; D unresolved. CDR1 MGHRA and CDR2 YSYEKL come from the germline V gene. V lost 2 bases to trimming and J lost 1 base, with 8 bases between them. The CDR3 is made up of 14 amino acids. Here the CDR3 DNA reads TGCGCCAGCAGCCAATATCGAGGGAACACTGAAGCTTTCTTT. Its protein product is CASSQYRGNTEAFF.

The chain joins TRBV27 to TRBJ1-5; maybe TRBD1 (5 bases). The length of the CDR3 is 15 residues. V was trimmed by 1 base and J by 7 bases, leaving 14 bases between them. The germline CDR1 and CDR2 sequences are MNHEY and SMNVEV (reference sequence). The CDR3 loop reads CASSLFGRDKQPQHF. Here the CDR3 DNA reads TGTGCCAGCAGTTTATTCGGCAGGGATAAGCAGCCCCAGCATTTT.

This sequence joins TRBV5-5 and TRBJ2-2; D may be TRBD1 (6 bases). The V gene's germline CDR1 is SGHKS and CDR2 YYEKEE (reference sequence). The CDR3 has 15 amino acids. The V end lost 0 bases, the J end lost 4 bases, and 10 bases lay between the germline ends. The CDR3 protein is CASSLGTASTGELFF. The DNA for the CDR3 is TGTGCCAGCAGCTTGGGGACAGCGAGCACCGGGGAGCTGTTTTTT.

The chain carries TRBV6-2 or TRBV6-3 and TRBJ1-1, with D possibly matching TRBD1 (6 bases). Trimming removed 4 bases from V and 4 bases from J, with 10 bases in between. Germline V lookup: CDR1 MNHEY, CDR2 SVGEGT. The CDR3 length is 13 residues. CDR3 amino acids: CASSSPRGTEAFF. In nucleotides, the CDR3 is TGTGCCAGCAGTTCGCCCAGGGGCACTGAAGCTTTCTTT.

The gene calls are TRBV7-6 and TRBJ2-6; 8 nucleotides match TRBD1. CDR1 and CDR2 from the germline V gene are SGHVS and FNYEAQ. V lost 5 bases to trimming and J lost 0 bases; unmatched junction nucleotides: 15. This CDR3 spans 20 amino acids. The CDR3 loop reads CASSERLQGASISGANVLTF. In DNA form, the CDR3 reads TGTGCCAGCAGCGAGAGACTTCAGGGGGCTTCCATCTCTGGGGCCAACGTCCTGACTTTC.

The chain is built from TRBV30 and TRBJ1-2, with D perhaps TRBD1 (5 bases). CDR1 and CDR2 (germline): GTSNPN, SVGIG (reference sequence). The V end was cut by 2 bases, the J end by 11 bases, with 18 bases between. The CDR3 loop spans 13 amino acids. The CDR3 is CAWSKGHPVGYTF. Written as DNA, the CDR3 is TGTGCCTGGAGTAAGGGGCACCCCGTTGGGTACACCTTC. The full variable domain, with the rest looked up from reference TRBV30 and TRBJ1-2, is SQTIHQWPATLVQPVGSPLSLECTVEGTSNPNLYWYRQAAGRGLQLLFYSVGIGQISSEVPQNLSASRPQDRQFILSSKKLLLSDSGFYLCAWSKGHPVGYTFGSGTRLTVV.